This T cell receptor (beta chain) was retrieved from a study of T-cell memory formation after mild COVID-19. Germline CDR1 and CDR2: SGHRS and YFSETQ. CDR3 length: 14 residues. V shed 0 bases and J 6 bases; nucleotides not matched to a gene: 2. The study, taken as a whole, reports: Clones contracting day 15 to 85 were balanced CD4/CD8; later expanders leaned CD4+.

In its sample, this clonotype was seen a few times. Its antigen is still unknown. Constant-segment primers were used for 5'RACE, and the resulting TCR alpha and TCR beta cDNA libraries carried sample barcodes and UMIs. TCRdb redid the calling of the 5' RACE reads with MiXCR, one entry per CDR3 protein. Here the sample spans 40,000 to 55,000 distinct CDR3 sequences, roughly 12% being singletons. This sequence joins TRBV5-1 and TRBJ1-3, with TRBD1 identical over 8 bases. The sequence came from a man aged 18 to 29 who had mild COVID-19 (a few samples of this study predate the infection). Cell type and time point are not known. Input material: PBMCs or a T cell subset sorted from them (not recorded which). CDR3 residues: CASSLGTGQNTIYF. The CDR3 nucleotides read TGCGCCAGCAGCTTGGGGACAGGGCAAAACACCATATATTTT.